The next 28 T cell receptor beta chains were all read from a single sample in a study of EBV T-cell therapy then PD-1 blockade in nasopharyngeal carcinoma. Treatment in this sample: AdE1-LMPpoly-expanded autologous EBV-specific T-cell therapy followed by anti-PD-1 nivolumab. The data were produced by immunoSEQ multiplex PCR, yet TCRdb's version contains in-frame clones alone and is incomplete. The sample comprises roughly 22,000 clones, 82% of which are singletons, and approximately 24% rests with the top ten. These receptors have no identified antigens. Specimen: CD8+ T cells from blood, collected at day -245 from a patient whose treatment included autologous EBV-specific T cells and nivolumab. These receptors came from a man in his forties with nasopharyngeal carcinoma.

The chain links TRBV7-2 to TRBJ2-5; D gene ambiguous. The CDR3 contains 14 residues. V dropped 1 base and J dropped 2 bases, with 8 bases sitting between them. Germline V gene lookup returns CDR1 SGHTA and CDR2 FQGNSA. The CDR3 is CASSLVVSQETQYF. CDR3 nucleotide sequence: TGTGCCAGCAGCTTAGTAGTCAGTCAAGAGACCCAGTACTTC.

This clone came up a few times. The same CDR3 also results from other DNA sequences found in this sample. The genes are TRBV27 and TRBJ2-7; the match to TRBD1 covers 7 bases. The CDR3 length is 14 residues. Germline lookup yields CDR1 MNHEY and CDR2 SMNVEV (reference sequence). The V and J ends lost 2 bases and 2 bases, in that order; junction bases with no gene match: 3. CDR3 coding DNA: TGTGCCAGCAGTTTAACCGGGACAGCCTACGAGCAGTACTTC. Amino acids: CASSLTGTAYEQYF.

This rearrangement joins TRBV28 to TRBJ2-5; no clear D. V dropped 8 bases and J dropped 1 base, with 11 bases sitting between them. The V gene's germline CDR1 is MDHEN and CDR2 SYDVKM. The CDR3 consists of 13 residues. The DNA of the CDR3 is TGTGCCAGCCGCCTTGTTGGCCAAGAGACCCAGTACTTC. Translated: CASRLVGQETQYF.

The CDR3 coding sequence is TGTGCCAGCACCCCACGGCTCTCGGGCGAGCAGTACTTC. Translation gives CASTPRLSGEQYF. The chain is built from TRBV6-5 and TRBJ2-7, with D unresolved. Germline CDR1 MNHEY, CDR2 SVGAGI. Trimming removed 7 bases from V and 6 bases from J, with 16 bases in between. The CDR3 loop spans 13 amino acids.

This rearrangement joins TRBV6-2 or TRBV6-3 to TRBJ1-5; 9 nucleotides align to TRBD1. Germline V gene lookup returns CDR1 MNHEY and CDR2 SVGEGT. The CDR3 length is 18 residues. The V gene end was trimmed by 5 bases and the J gene end by 3 bases; junction bases not matched to a gene: 14. CDR3 in DNA: TGTGCCAGCAGTCCCCAGGGGCCGGGACAGGGTTTCAATCAGCCCCAGCATTTT. It specifies CASSPQGPGQGFNQPQHF.

The gene calls are TRBV5-4 and TRBJ1-1; D is unclear. Germline V lookup: CDR1 SGHNT, CDR2 YYREEE (reference sequence). The V gene lost 4 bases and the J gene lost 5 bases, with 15 bases spanning the gap. This CDR3 region has 14 residues. The CDR3 DNA reads TGTGCCAGCAGCCCTCGTGGGGTAGGGACTGAAGCTTTCTTT. Amino acid sequence: CASSPRGVGTEAFF.

V gene TRBV9 combines with J gene TRBJ1-1; the D is unclear. CDR3 size: 16 residues. Germline CDR1 SGDLS, CDR2 YYNGEE. The ends were cut back, 0 bases at V and 4 bases at J, with 16 bases in the middle. CDR3 in DNA: TGTGCCAGCAGCGTAGAGGGCAGCACCATGGGCACTGAAGCTTTCTTT. It translates to CASSVEGSTMGTEAFF.

In DNA form, the CDR3 reads TGTGCCATCAGTGAAGACAGGGAGGTAGATACGCAGTATTTT. It codes for CAISEDREVDTQYF. The chain uses TRBV10-3 and TRBJ2-3; D perhaps matches TRBD1 (7 bases). Germline V lookup: CDR1 ENHRY, CDR2 SYGVKD. This CDR3 has 14 amino acids. Trimming left V 3 bases short and J 5 bases short, with 12 bases between.

This clone was picked up one time. The V call is TRBV27, the J call TRBJ1-2, with TRBD1 matching 9 bases. The CDR3 is 13 amino acids. With V trimmed by 4 bases and J by 4 bases, 1 base remained unmatched. Germline CDR1 is MNHEY and CDR2 is SMNVEV (reference sequence). CDR3 DNA: TGTGCCAGCAGTTCGACAGGGGGCTATGGCTACACCTTC. It is translated as CASSSTGGYGYTF.

This chain links TRBV4-3 with TRBJ2-7; no clear D. V was trimmed by 1 base and J by 1 base, leaving 11 bases between them. The CDR3 has 15 residues. Germline V lookup: CDR1 LGHNA, CDR2 YSLEER. The CDR3 region is CASSQVKGYSYEQYF. CDR3 nucleotide sequence: TGCGCCAGCAGCCAAGTGAAAGGGTATTCCTACGAGCAGTACTTC.

This chain links TRBV6-2 or TRBV6-3 with TRBJ2-4; maybe TRBD2 (5 bases). CDR3 size: 15 residues. CDR1 MNHEY and CDR2 SVGEGT come from the germline V gene. Deletions cut 1 base from V and 0 bases from J, with 7 bases between. This chain's CDR3 is CASSYWAGAKNIQYF. CDR3 bases: TGTGCCAGCAGTTACTGGGCGGGAGCCAAAAACATTCAGTACTTC.

The chain couples TRBV15 to TRBJ1-4; D perhaps matches TRBD1 (5 bases). Per germline, CDR1 LNHNV and CDR2 YYDKDF (reference sequence). The CDR3 spans 18 residues. Between the trimmed V and J ends, which lost 3 bases and 3 bases, there was a span of 20 bases. The CDR3 sequence is CATSRGDDWGFSNEKLFF. The CDR3 nucleotides are TGTGCCACCAGCAGGGGAGACGATTGGGGGTTTTCTAATGAAAAACTGTTTTTT.

J is TRBJ1-2 and V is TRBV6-2 or TRBV6-3; 9 bases are a match to TRBD1. The CDR3 runs 14 residues. Germline lookup yields CDR1 MNHEY and CDR2 SVGEGT. The V gene end was trimmed by 0 bases and the J gene end by 4 bases; junction bases not matched to a gene: 0. The CDR3 DNA follows: TGTGCCAGCAGTTACTCGACAGGGGGCTATGGCTACACCTTC. Translating gives CASSYSTGGYGYTF.

This chain links TRBV6-1 with TRBJ2-5; the D gene is possibly TRBD2 (6 bases). From germline, CDR1 is MNHNS and CDR2 SASEGT. The ends were cut back, 2 bases at V and 5 bases at J, with 15 bases in the middle. The CDR3 consists of 15 residues. The CDR3, as DNA: TGTGCCAGCAGTGAAATGGCCGGCGGGATGGAGACCCAGTACTTC. Protein: CASSEMAGGMETQYF.

The rearrangement uses TRBV27 and TRBJ1-5, with D perhaps matching TRBD1 (5 bases). V gave up 6 bases and J gave up 4 bases, with 13 bases separating them. The CDR3 consists of 14 residues. CDR1 MNHEY and CDR2 SMNVEV come from the germline V gene (reference sequence). The CDR3: CASRPGRVNQPQHF. CDR3 sequence (DNA): TGTGCCAGCAGGCCGGGACGGGTGAATCAGCCCCAGCATTTT.

The chain couples TRBV5-6 to TRBJ1-6; D is undetermined. The length of the CDR3 is 15 residues. V was shortened by 2 bases and J by 7 bases, with 13 bases between the two germline ends. Germline lookup yields CDR1 SGHDT and CDR2 YYEEEE. CDR3 amino acids: CASSFGPKENSPLHF. The CDR3 bases are TGTGCCAGCAGCTTTGGGCCGAAAGAAAATTCACCCCTCCACTTT.

The chain couples TRBV27 to TRBJ1-6, with D possibly TRBD1 on 6 matching bases. V shed 6 bases and J shed 10 bases, with 16 bases lying between them. The CDR3 is made up of 14 amino acids. Germline-derived CDR1 and CDR2 are MNHEY and SMNVEV (reference sequence). CDR3 region: CASRPEGVSSPLHF. The CDR3 DNA reads as TGTGCCAGCAGACCCGAGGGGGTATCATCACCCCTCCACTTT.

The V gene is TRBV7-9, the J gene TRBJ1-1, with TRBD1 matching 9 bases. The CDR3 spans 15 residues. J lost 3 bases, V lost 0 bases, and 2 bases had no gene match. CDR1 and CDR2 (germline): SEHNR, FQNEAQ (reference sequence). CDR3: CASSLARDRDTEAFF. As DNA, the CDR3 is TGTGCCAGCAGCTTAGCGCGGGACAGGGACACTGAAGCTTTCTTT.

This CDR3 is CASSEDRAPSSPLHF. The CDR3 region has the DNA TGTGCCAGCAGCGAAGACAGGGCCCCGTCTTCACCCCTCCACTTT. The chain joins TRBV6-4 to TRBJ1-6; 7 bases align to TRBD1. V lost 6 bases, J lost 9 bases, and 11 bases stayed unmatched. There are 15 residues in the CDR3. Looked up from germline, CDR1 is MRHNA and CDR2 is SNTAGT.

The chain employs TRBV29-1 and TRBJ1-1; D may be TRBD1 (6 bases). The V and J ends lost 0 bases and 3 bases respectively, with 20 bases between them. The germline V gene encodes CDR1 SQVTM and CDR2 ANQGSEA. The CDR3 length is 17 residues. The CDR3 bases are TGCAGCGTTGAAGACGGGACCGAAGGAGGGGGGGACACTGAAGCTTTCTTT. Translated: CSVEDGTEGGGDTEAFF.

This clone was recorded only once. V usage is TRBV2 and J usage is TRBJ2-7, with 12 bases identical to TRBD1. Trimming cost V 7 bases and J 5 bases; bases outside gene matches: 6. From germline, CDR1 is SNHLY and CDR2 FYNNEI. This CDR3 comprises 14 residues. The CDR3 DNA sequence: TGTGCCAGCACCGGGACAGGGGGCTGGAACGAGCAGTACTTC. Protein sequence: CASTGTGGWNEQYF.

V gene TRBV5-1 combines with J gene TRBJ2-1, with 8 bases identical to TRBD2. J lost 5 bases, V lost 0 bases, and 4 bases had no gene match. The CDR3 is 15 residues long. Looked up from germline, CDR1 is SGHRS and CDR2 is YFSETQ. Here the CDR3 reads CASSLDSGGNNEQFF. CDR3 DNA sequence: TGCGCCAGCAGCTTGGACAGCGGGGGCAACAATGAGCAGTTCTTC.

This chain connects TRBV21-1 to TRBJ2-3; the table's D call, TRBD2, has no DNA check behind it. TRBV21-1 is shown as a pseudogene. The CDR3 is 16 residues long. Here the CDR3 DNA reads TGTGCCAGCAGCAAATGGGGGGGGGACACCACAGATACGCAGTATTTT. Protein product: CASSKWGGDTTDTQYF.

V usage is TRBV27 and J usage is TRBJ1-1; D is ambiguous. The V end lost 6 bases, the J end lost 0 bases, and 8 bases lay between the germline ends. The CDR3 totals 13 residues. Germline assignment: CDR1 MNHEY and CDR2 SMNVEV (reference sequence). The DNA of the CDR3 is TGTGCCAGCAGCCCGGTAATGAACACTGAAGCTTTCTTT. This translates into CASSPVMNTEAFF.

The V and J genes are TRBV7-2 and TRBJ2-1; D uncertain. The CDR3 is 14 amino acids. With 6 bases removed from V and 3 bases from J, the gap between germline ends came to 12 bases. CDR1 SGHTA and CDR2 FQGNSA come from the germline V gene. The CDR3 coding sequence is TGTGCCAGCAGTCAAGACAATTACTACAATGAGCAGTTCTTC. Its translation is CASSQDNYYNEQFF. Complete variable domain (other parts from reference TRBV7-2 and TRBJ2-1): GAGVSQSPSNKVTEKGKDVELRCDPISGHTALYWYRQSLGQGLEFLIYFQGNSAPDKSGLPSDRFSAERTGGSVSTLTIQRTQQEDSAVYLCASSQDNYYNEQFFGPGTRLTVL.

The chain joins TRBV4-2 to TRBJ1-3; D not certain. The CDR3 extends over 17 amino acids. V was trimmed by 0 bases and J by 2 bases, leaving 14 bases between them. Germline CDR1 is LGHNA and CDR2 is YNFKEQ. The CDR3 here is CASSQEGAVGPGNTIYF. The DNA of the CDR3 is TGTGCCAGCAGCCAAGAGGGAGCTGTGGGTCCTGGAAACACCATATATTTT.

This clone counts as medium-sized. The chain is built from TRBV7-9 and TRBJ1-5; tentatively, D is TRBD1 (6 bases). The V gene lost 5 bases and the J gene lost 2 bases, with 13 bases spanning the gap. Germline V gives CDR1 SEHNR, CDR2 FQNEAQ (reference sequence). The CDR3 is made up of 15 amino acids. For the CDR3, the DNA is TGTGCCAGCAGCAGTACAGGGCCGGGCAATCAGCCCCAGCATTTT. Its translation is CASSSTGPGNQPQHF.

The genes are TRBV5-6 and TRBJ1-5; possibly TRBD1 or TRBD2 for D (5 bases each). The DNA end favors TRBJ2-3, so the J call may be wrong. The germline CDR1 and CDR2 sequences are SGHDT and YYEEEE. The CDR3 runs to 14 residues. The CDR3: CASSSTASNQPQYF. The CDR3 region has the DNA TGTGCCAGCAGCTCGACAGCTAGCAATCAGCCCCAGTATTTT.